This TCR beta chain was found in a study of CD8+ T cells in alopecia areata (dated by TCRdb to the late 2010s). Broadly, across the study: Skin from C3H/HeJ donors with spontaneous alopecia (about 6-13 months old) was grafted onto female C3H/HeJ recipients aged roughly 6-11 weeks. In both human patients and the C3H/HeJ mouse model, the study applied high-throughput TCRbeta sequencing to look at T cell clonal expansion in alopecia areata. RNA was extracted with the PAXgene miRNA kit for fixed scalp, the miRNeasy kit for PBMCs, and the RNeasy kit for mouse skin. Scalp tissue and sorted CD4+ and CD8+ peripheral blood T cells from patchy and totalis/universalis alopecia areata patients and from healthy controls were covered by human TCRbeta sequencing. TCRbeta CDR3 regions were amplified by immunoSEQ multiplex PCR using 35 Vbeta forward and 13 Jbeta reverse primers. Scalp clonality was compared among normal scalp (n=4), patchy alopecia areata scalp (n=8), and alopecia totalis/universalis scalp (n=8). Results and caveats for the whole study, not just this receptor: Compared with normal scalp, lesional scalp had higher clonality and more expanded CD8+ clones, particularly in alopecia totalis/universalis, a pattern that suggests antigenic drive. TCR sequences shared between patients were less clear than in mice, possibly partly because of HLA diversity in the patient population. Scalp TCR repertoire analysis is complicated because resident alphabeta T cells in normal human skin are also sequenced, whereas mouse skin is dominated by gammadelta T cells.

Preparation of the library involved the immunoSEQ multiplex PCR assay. RNA was extracted from all samples and reverse transcribed into cDNA, which served as template for TCR sequencing. First-strand cDNA was synthesized using SuperScript III with a 2:1 mix of oligo-dT and random hexamers. Amplification bias was assessed with a synthetic immune receptor repertoire, and residual bias was removed computationally. Libraries were sequenced on Illumina HiSeq with 60 bp reads covering the CDR3, read from J toward V. The source study handled its data this way. Raw reads were preprocessed for error removal, and CDR3 was defined according to IMGT conventions as running from the conserved cysteine to phenylalanine. To get clonality, Shannon entropy was normalized by log2 of the number of productive unique TCRs and the result was subtracted from 1. Scalp TCRbeta sequences were cross-referenced with sorted blood CD4 and CD8 repertoires so that the CD4 or CD8 identity of scalp clones could be inferred. TCRdb took this table from immuneACCESS and kept in-frame rearrangements with V and J called. Such tables lack part of the clones; where checked against another copy, unresolved V genes explain under half of the gap, and the rest is unexplained. The D gene and trimming were derived from the DNA, and the V and J assignments and clone size from that table. Across this sample, about 9,100 clones were tabulated and none appeared just once. The biggest ten clones account for around 20% of the sample.

CDR1 and CDR2, looked up from the germline V gene (reference sequence), are LGHNA and YNLKQL. The junction carries 11 bases between V and J, which are trimmed by 0 bases and 8 bases respectively. The CDR3, cysteine through phenylalanine, is 15 amino acids long. The DNA covers only part of the CDR3, 36 bases in frame from base 1. Cells from mouse cutaneous lymph nodes were pooled, stained for CD4, CD8alpha, NKG2D, NKG2ACE and other markers, and then sorted on a BD Influx. This clone appeared many times. Its antigen is unknown. Since the receptor is from a mouse, mouse gene names and germline sequences apply. The read stops 3 residues short of the end of the CDR3; the missing end is completed from the germline J gene.

The sample was CD8+ T cells sorted from a lymph node. This chain joins TRBV5 to TRBJ1-6; TRBD1 could be the D gene, as 5 bases match. TRBJ1-6 is an ORF for which the function is uncertain. This TCR came from a C3H/HeJ mouse with alopecia areata. Regarding MHC type, mice of this strain are H2-k. CDR3 protein: CASSQEWGNYSPLYF. Partial CDR3 DNA: TGTGCCAGCAGCCAAGAATGGGGGAATTATTCGCCC.